Listed here are 25 T cell receptor beta chains from one sample, sequenced in a study of response to subunit inactivated influenza vaccine. A single record per CDR3 protein comes from TCRdb applying MiXCR to the RT-PCR reads. Of 400,000 to 550,000 distinct CDR3 sequences listed, approximately 24% were seen once; the top ten hold under 2.5%. The input for sequencing was CD4+ T cells sorted from PBMCs, taken around 5 days after vaccination. The receptors come from a man aged 50-60 years who received an inactivated influenza vaccine.

This rearrangement joins TRBV7-9 to TRBJ2-7; D unclear. V was cut by 1 base and J by 4 bases, with 14 bases left in between. Germline V gene lookup returns CDR1 SEHNR and CDR2 FQNEAQ (reference sequence). The CDR3 runs 15 residues. The CDR3 DNA reads as TGTGCCAGCAGCTTAGTCCAAGGGCGAATATACGAGCAGTACTTC. It encodes CASSLVQGRIYEQYF.

Only a few counts were recorded for this clonotype. The V call is TRBV12-3 or TRBV12-4, the J call TRBJ2-7; no definite D call. The V and J ends lost 5 bases and 3 bases respectively, with 11 bases between them. The CDR3 runs to 13 residues. Here the CDR3 DNA reads TGTGCCAGCAGTCCCGCCCGGCGCTACGAGCAGTACTTC. Encoded protein: CASSPARRYEQYF.

This clonotype was seen more than once but under ten times. The chain combines TRBV20-1 with TRBJ1-5; D uncertain. CDR3 length: 13 amino acids. Trimming removed 6 bases at V and 0 bases at J, with 9 bases between. Germline lookup yields CDR1 DFQATT and CDR2 SNEGSKA (reference sequence). The CDR3 sequence: CSARENSNQPQHF. The CDR3 DNA follows: TGCAGTGCACGGGAGAATAGCAATCAGCCCCAGCATTTT.

This clonotype was seen a handful of times. CDR3 bases: TGTGCCAGCAGCTTTTCGACCGGATCCTACGAGCAGTACTTC. Residues: CASSFSTGSYEQYF. The chain links TRBV7-9 to TRBJ2-7; D remains unclear. Trimming cost V 3 bases and J 1 base, with 10 bases left between them. This CDR3 has 14 amino acids. The germline CDR1 and CDR2 sequences are SEHNR and FQNEAQ (reference sequence).

The rearrangement joins TRBV7-9 to TRBJ2-1; no clear D gene. V lost 3 bases and J lost 8, with 11 bases in between. CDR3 size: 13 residues. Per germline, CDR1 SEHNR and CDR2 FQNEAQ (reference sequence). The CDR3 here is CASSFSGFDEQFF. The CDR3 DNA reads as TGTGCCAGCAGCTTTTCCGGGTTCGATGAGCAGTTCTTC. Based on the CDR3 plus reference TRBV7-9 and TRBJ2-1, the full variable domain is DTGVSQNPRHKITKRGQNVTFRCDPISEHNRLYWYRQTLGQGPEFLTYFQNEAQLEKSRLLSDRFSAERPKGSFSTLEIQRTEQGDSAMYLCASSFSGFDEQFFGPGTRLTVL.

The table lists this clonotype with a few counts. This chain connects TRBV20-1 to TRBJ2-7; a possible D gene is TRBD2 (5 bases). The CDR3 consists of 15 residues. Trimming stripped 3 bases from V and 2 bases from J, with 17 bases between. The germline V gene encodes CDR1 DFQATT and CDR2 SNEGSKA (reference sequence). The CDR3 sequence is CSARDQTGNTYEQYF. In DNA, the CDR3 is TGCAGTGCTAGGGACCAAACGGGGAATACCTACGAGCAGTACTTC.

The CDR3 region is CASSETGQEGQPQHF. Written as DNA, the CDR3 is TGCGCCAGCAGCGAAACAGGGCAGGAGGGTCAGCCCCAGCATTTT. The chain employs TRBV5-1 and TRBJ1-5, with D perhaps TRBD1 (6 bases). The CDR3 runs to 15 residues. CDR1 and CDR2 from the germline V gene are SGHRS and YFSETQ. The ends were cut back, 4 bases at V and 6 bases at J, with 17 bases in the middle. The variable domain in full, with the rest retrieved from reference TRBV5-1 and TRBJ1-5, is KAGVTQTPRYLIKTRGQQVTLSCSPISGHRSVSWYQQTPGQGLQFLFEYFSETQRNKGNFPGRFSGRQFSNSRSEMNVSTLELGDSALYLCASSETGQEGQPQHFGDGTRLSIL.

This chain connects TRBV10-3 to TRBJ2-5; 8 nucleotides match TRBD2. CDR1 and CDR2 from the germline V gene are ENHRY and SYGVKD. CDR3 length: 15 amino acids. Losses at the gene ends were 3 bases for V and 1 base for J; bases not matched to a gene: 4. The DNA of the CDR3 is TGTGCCATCAGTGACGGCGGGGGGTTCCAAGAGACCCAGTACTTC. Its translation: CAISDGGGFQETQYF.

The sample holds a few counts of this clonotype. This chain joins TRBV10-3 and TRBJ2-5; maybe TRBD1 (7 bases). Germline CDR1 and CDR2: ENHRY and SYGVKD. The CDR3 length is 15 residues. The ends were cut back, 6 bases at V and 7 bases at J, with 21 bases in the middle. In nucleotides, the CDR3 is TGTGCCATCAGAGAGATACAGGGGACTGGGGGGACCCAGTACTTC. This translates into CAIREIQGTGGTQYF.

This clonotype was counted many times. The junction departs from the called germline gene at one end, perhaps through a read error. This rearrangement joins TRBV3-1 to TRBJ2-7, with 13 bases aligning to TRBD2. The CDR3 is made up of 15 amino acids. Germline values: CDR1 LGHDT, CDR2 YNNKEL (reference sequence). In DNA form, the CDR3 reads TGCGCCAGCAGCCAAGGACTAGCGGGGGACTACGAGCAGTACTTC. It is translated as CASSQGLAGDYEQYF.

This clonotype was counted only a few times. The chain joins TRBV18 to TRBJ2-1; the D is unclear. The length of the CDR3 is 15 residues. The germline CDR1 and CDR2 sequences are KGHSH and LQKENI. V was cut by 2 bases and J by 7 bases, with 15 bases left in between. The CDR3 DNA is TGTGCCAGCTCACCAGAAACTTTCCTGAGGAATGAGCAGTTCTTC. It yields the protein CASSPETFLRNEQFF.

This clonotype has just a few counts. This chain joins TRBV30 and TRBJ2-7, with 8 bases lining up with TRBD1. This CDR3 spans 14 amino acids. The ends lost 4 bases at V and 4 bases at J; junction bases unmatched: 9. Germline V gives CDR1 GTSNPN, CDR2 SVGIG (reference sequence). The CDR3 DNA follows: TGTGCCTGGACTCCGGACAGGGTCCTGTACGAGCAGTACTTC. Its protein product is CAWTPDRVLYEQYF.

This clonotype was observed many times. J is TRBJ1-2 and V is TRBV12-3 or TRBV12-4; D gene unclear. The CDR3 length is 13 residues. Trimming took off 5 bases at V and 4 bases at J, with 11 bases between the two ends. CDR3 residues: CASSVGGIYGYTF. CDR3 bases: TGTGCCAGCAGTGTAGGAGGGATCTATGGCTACACCTTC.

This clonotype showed up just once. The V call is TRBV14, the J call TRBJ2-1; D call uncertain. V was pared by 7 bases and J by 0 bases, with 13 bases between. Germline lookup yields CDR1 SGHDN and CDR2 FVKESK. The CDR3 runs to 15 residues. In DNA, the CDR3 is TGTGCCAGCACGGAAACACAGAGCTCCTACAATGAGCAGTTCTTC. Its protein product is CASTETQSSYNEQFF.

This clonotype appeared a few times. The chain uses TRBV4-3 and TRBJ2-1, with a possible D match to TRBD1 (6 bases). Trimming removed 0 bases at V and 12 bases at J, with 15 bases between. Looked up from germline, CDR1 is LGHNA and CDR2 is YSLEER. The CDR3 consists of 14 residues. CDR3 bases: TGCGCCAGCAGCCAAGAGACAGGACCACGGGGGCAGTTCTTC. As protein: CASSQETGPRGQFF.

This clonotype was picked up a small number of times. This chain links TRBV20-1 with TRBJ2-1; 13 bases align to TRBD2. This CDR3 comprises 15 residues. Germline CDR1 DFQATT, CDR2 SNEGSKA (reference sequence). V dropped 0 bases and J dropped 9; count of bases not matched to a gene: 5. CDR3 DNA: TGCAGTGCTAGAGATTGGACTAGCGGGGGTTCTGAGCAGTTCTTC. Translation gives CSARDWTSGGSEQFF.

This clonotype was picked up many times. The chain uses TRBV7-9 and TRBJ2-2; TRBD1 agrees at 10 bases. V dropped 6 bases and J dropped 4; count of bases not matched to a gene: 8. This CDR3 contains 16 residues. Per the germline V gene, CDR1 is SEHNR and CDR2 is FQNEAQ (reference sequence). The DNA for the CDR3 is TGTGCCAGCAGACACGACAGGGGGCTCGGCACCGGGGAGCTGTTTTTT. Amino acids: CASRHDRGLGTGELFF. The variable domain in full, completed from reference TRBV7-9 and TRBJ2-2, reads DTGVSQNPRHKITKRGQNVTFRCDPISEHNRLYWYRQTLGQGPEFLTYFQNEAQLEKSRLLSDRFSAERPKGSFSTLEIQRTEQGDSAMYLCASRHDRGLGTGELFFGEGSRLTVL.

The V and J genes are TRBV7-2 and TRBJ2-2; D is perhaps TRBD1 or TRBD2 (7 bases each). The CDR3 has 17 amino acids. Germline lookup yields CDR1 SGHTA and CDR2 FQGNSA. Trimming cost V 2 bases and J 4 bases, with 17 bases left between them. This chain's CDR3 is CASSLRIGRGGTGELFF. Here the CDR3 DNA reads TGTGCCAGCAGCTTACGTATCGGCAGGGGGGGCACCGGGGAGCTGTTTTTT.

This clonotype has more than one count but fewer than ten. J is TRBJ2-1 and V is TRBV20-1; TRBD2 agrees at 7 bases. The ends lost 5 bases at V and 5 bases at J; junction bases unmatched: 9. CDR1 is DFQATT and CDR2 is SNEGSKA in the germline V gene (reference sequence). The CDR3 is 14 residues long. The CDR3 loop reads CSAERWLADNEQFF. For the CDR3, the DNA is TGCAGTGCTGAGAGATGGCTAGCGGACAATGAGCAGTTCTTC.

This clonotype has a handful of counts. This rearrangement joins TRBV5-1 to TRBJ2-5, with D perhaps TRBD1 or TRBD2 (5 bases each). Deletions cut 4 bases from V and 0 bases from J, with 16 bases between. The germline V gene has CDR1 SGHRS and CDR2 YFSETQ. CDR3 length equals 16 residues. CDR3 coding DNA: TGCGCCAGCAGCATCCGGGACGGACGACACCAAGAGACCCAGTACTTC. Translated: CASSIRDGRHQETQYF.

The chain joins TRBV5-1 to TRBJ2-3; TRBD2 matches 11 bases. This CDR3 contains 17 residues. The V gene's germline CDR1 is SGHRS and CDR2 YFSETQ. Unmatched junction bases numbered 7, after V lost 0 bases and J lost 4 bases. The CDR3, as DNA: TGCGCCAGCAGCTTGGAGCTAGCGGGAGGTGTTGCAGATACGCAGTATTTT. This sequence encodes CASSLELAGGVADTQYF. Complete variable domain (other parts from reference TRBV5-1 and TRBJ2-3): KAGVTQTPRYLIKTRGQQVTLSCSPISGHRSVSWYQQTPGQGLQFLFEYFSETQRNKGNFPGRFSGRQFSNSRSEMNVSTLELGDSALYLCASSLELAGGVADTQYFGPGTRLTVL.

This clonotype was seen a few times. The CDR3 DNA sequence: TGTGCCAGCAACTCAAAAGGGGTACAGGGAACGGTGGAGACCCAGTACTTC. This encodes CASNSKGVQGTVETQYF. The V and J genes are TRBV21-1 and TRBJ2-5; TRBD1 is the table's D call, not checked against the DNA. TRBV21-1 is shown as a pseudogene. The CDR3 consists of 17 residues.

This clonotype has just a few counts. This may be a read error, as it is one base from a much larger clone. This chain links TRBV5-5 with TRBJ1-2, with 7 bases lining up with TRBD1. CDR1 and CDR2 from the germline V gene are SGHKS and YYEKEE (reference sequence). After removal of 4 bases from V and 2 bases from J, the junction contained 2 bases not matched to a gene. The CDR3 contains 13 residues. In DNA form, the CDR3 reads TGTGCCAGCAGCGCGGACAGGAACTATGGCTACACCTTC. Protein: CASSADRNYGYTF.

The chain joins TRBV4-1 to TRBJ2-2; 9 bases fit TRBD2. V dropped 6 bases and J dropped 6; count of bases not matched to a gene: 8. The CDR3 covers 15 residues. Germline values: CDR1 MGHRA, CDR2 YSYEKL. The CDR3 reads CASRELAGMAGELFF. Written as DNA, the CDR3 is TGCGCCAGCAGAGAACTAGCGGGTATGGCCGGGGAGCTGTTTTTT.

There are a few counts of this clonotype. V usage is TRBV12-3 or TRBV12-4 and J usage is TRBJ2-7, with TRBD1 identical over 9 bases. V trimming: 4 bases; J trimming: 3 bases; junction bases outside the gene matches: 10. The CDR3 covers 16 residues. The CDR3 region is CASSSPRGTGLYEQYF. CDR3 nucleotides: TGTGCCAGCAGTTCACCAAGAGGGACAGGGCTCTACGAGCAGTACTTC.